This T cell receptor (beta chain) derives from a study of blood T cell repertoires in COVID-19. Libraries were prepared by immunoSEQ multiplex PCR; TCRdb keeps only in-frame clonotypes and omits some of them. The data show about 73,000 clones, 89% seen once. Per germline, CDR1 MNHEY and CDR2 SVGAGI. J was trimmed by 2 bases and V by 9 bases; bases with no gene match: 6. The length of the CDR3 is 13 residues. V usage is TRBV6-5 and J usage is TRBJ2-7; 8 positions match TRBD1. Specimen: peripheral blood. The clonotype originates from a man older than 75 with acute or convalescent COVID-19. CDR3 residues: CASKDREAYEQYF. CDR3 nucleotides: TGTGCCAGTAAGGACAGGGAAGCCTACGAGCAGTACTTC.